This entry features one TCR beta chain sequence. Germline CDR1 reads LGHDT; CDR2 reads YNNKEL (reference sequence). The CDR3 extends over 15 amino acids. Trimming removed 1 base from V and 6 bases from J; junction bases left unmatched: 4. The data belong to a study of blood T cell repertoires in COVID-19. About the study: Some COVID-19 samples were acute and others convalescent; all came from the United States, Italy and Spain. PBMCs, B-cell-depleted T cells, or T cells were the source of the cDNA or gDNA that made up the material.

As originally analysed: Quantification of nucleated cells was approximated via reference gene primer amplification. Produced via immunoSEQ multiplex PCR; TCRdb's table is partial and in-frame only. The D gene and trimming were derived from the DNA, and the V and J assignments and clone size from that table. Found here are about 260,000 clones, about 80% of them singletons; the top ten hold roughly 8.6%. V and J are TRBV3-1 (or the pseudogene TRBV3-2) and TRBJ2-1; 9 nucleotides align to TRBD2. Sequenced: peripheral blood. The receptor comes from a human donor in a cohort sampled during active COVID-19. Written as DNA, the CDR3 is TGTGCCAGCAGCCAAGTCCTAGCGGGATCCAATGAGCAGTTCTTC. It translates to CASSQVLAGSNEQFF.